This TCR beta chain appears in the sequencing data of a study of regulatory T cells in long-lasting Graves disease. V gave up 4 bases and J gave up 6 bases, with 13 bases separating them. Per germline, CDR1 SGHRS and CDR2 YFSETQ. CDR3 length: 13 amino acids. Building of the TCR beta libraries involved iRepertoire HTBI primers and Arm-PCR of CDR3 regions. TCRdb itself ran the multiplex PCR reads through MiXCR, one entry per CDR3 protein. This sample carries around 460,000 distinct CDR3 sequences, 20% to 25% of them seen once, and the ten largest clones take under 15%. Time point indicated: persistent/refractory GD, antithyroid drugs over 5 years with positive TRAb. The TCR library was made from RNA extracted from PBMCs.

V usage is TRBV5-1 and J usage is TRBJ1-1, with unresolved D. The TCR sequence derives from a female donor with Graves disease. The sequencing used peripheral blood mononuclear cells (PBMCs), collected when the disease was refractory, from a patient treated with antithyroid drugs. The CDR3 DNA sequence: TGCGCCAGCAGCCTAGTAGGACGAGCTGAAGCTTTCTTT. Protein sequence: CASSLVGRAEAFF. Full variable domain (rest looked up from reference TRBV5-1 and TRBJ1-1): KAGVTQTPRYLIKTRGQQVTLSCSPISGHRSVSWYQQTPGQGLQFLFEYFSETQRNKGNFPGRFSGRQFSNSRSEMNVSTLELGDSALYLCASSLVGRAEAFFGQGTRLTVV.